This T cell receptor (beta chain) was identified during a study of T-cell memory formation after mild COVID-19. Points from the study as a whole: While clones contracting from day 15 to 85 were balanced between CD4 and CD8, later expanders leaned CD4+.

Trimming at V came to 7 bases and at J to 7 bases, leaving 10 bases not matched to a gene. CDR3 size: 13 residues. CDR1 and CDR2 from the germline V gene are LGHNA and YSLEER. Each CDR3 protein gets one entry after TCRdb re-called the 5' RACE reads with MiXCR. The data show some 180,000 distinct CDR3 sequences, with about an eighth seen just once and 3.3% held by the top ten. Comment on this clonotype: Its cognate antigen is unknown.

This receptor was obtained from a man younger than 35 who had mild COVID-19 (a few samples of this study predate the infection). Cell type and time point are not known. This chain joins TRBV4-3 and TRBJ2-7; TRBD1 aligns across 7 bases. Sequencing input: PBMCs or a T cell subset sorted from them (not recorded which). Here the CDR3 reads CASTVDRAGEQYF. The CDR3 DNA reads TGCGCCAGCACGGTAGACAGGGCCGGAGAGCAGTACTTC.